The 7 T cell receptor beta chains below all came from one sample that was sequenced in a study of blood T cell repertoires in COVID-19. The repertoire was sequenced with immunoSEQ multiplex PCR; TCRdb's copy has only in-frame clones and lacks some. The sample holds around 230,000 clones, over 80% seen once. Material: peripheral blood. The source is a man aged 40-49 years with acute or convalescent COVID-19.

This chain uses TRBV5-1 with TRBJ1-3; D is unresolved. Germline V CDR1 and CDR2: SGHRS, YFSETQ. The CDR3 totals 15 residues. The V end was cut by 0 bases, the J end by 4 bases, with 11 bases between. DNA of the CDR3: TGCGCCAGCAGCTTGGGCCTGGGCTGGGGAAACACCATATATTTT. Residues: CASSLGLGWGNTIYF.

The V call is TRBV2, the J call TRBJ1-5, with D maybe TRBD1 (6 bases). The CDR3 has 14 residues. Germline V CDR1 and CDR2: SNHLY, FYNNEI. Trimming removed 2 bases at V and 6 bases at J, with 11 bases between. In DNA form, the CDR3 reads TGTGCCAGCAGTGAACAGGGGCTGGGTCAGCCCCAGCATTTT. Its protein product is CASSEQGLGQPQHF. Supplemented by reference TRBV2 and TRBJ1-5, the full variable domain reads EPEVTQTPSHQVTQMGQEVILRCVPISNHLYFYWYRQILGQKVEFLVSFYNNEISEKSEIFDDQFSVERPDGSNFTLKIRSTKLEDSAMYFCASSEQGLGQPQHFGDGTRLSIL.

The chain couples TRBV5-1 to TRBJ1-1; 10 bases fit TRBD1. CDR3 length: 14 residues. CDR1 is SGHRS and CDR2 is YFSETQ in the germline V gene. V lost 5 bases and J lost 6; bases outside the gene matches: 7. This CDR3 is CASRPDRGPSEAFF. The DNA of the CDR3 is TGCGCCAGCAGGCCCGACAGGGGGCCGTCTGAAGCTTTCTTT.

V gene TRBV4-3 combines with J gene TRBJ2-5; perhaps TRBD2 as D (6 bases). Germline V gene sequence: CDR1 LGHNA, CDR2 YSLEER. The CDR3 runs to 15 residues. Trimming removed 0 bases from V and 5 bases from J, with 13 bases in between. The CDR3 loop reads CASSQDLLAGETQYF. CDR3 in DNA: TGCGCCAGCAGCCAAGATCTACTAGCAGGGGAGACCCAGTACTTC.

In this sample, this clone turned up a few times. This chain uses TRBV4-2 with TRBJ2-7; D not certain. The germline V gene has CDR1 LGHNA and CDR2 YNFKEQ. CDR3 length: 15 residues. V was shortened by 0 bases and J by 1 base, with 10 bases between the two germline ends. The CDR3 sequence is CASSQDLSISYEQYF. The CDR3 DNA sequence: TGTGCCAGCAGCCAAGATCTTAGCATATCCTACGAGCAGTACTTC.

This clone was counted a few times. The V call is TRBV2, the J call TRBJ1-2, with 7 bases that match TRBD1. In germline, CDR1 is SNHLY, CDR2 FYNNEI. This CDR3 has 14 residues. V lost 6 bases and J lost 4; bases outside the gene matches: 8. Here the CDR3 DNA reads TGTGCCAGCAGACTCACCGGGACAGCCTATGGCTACACCTTC. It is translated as CASRLTGTAYGYTF.

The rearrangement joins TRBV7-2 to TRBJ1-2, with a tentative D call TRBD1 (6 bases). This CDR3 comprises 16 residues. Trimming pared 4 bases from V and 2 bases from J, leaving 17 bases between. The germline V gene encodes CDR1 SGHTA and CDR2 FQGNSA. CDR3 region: CASSSGQIKFNYGYTF. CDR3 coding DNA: TGTGCCAGCAGCTCCGGACAGATCAAGTTCAACTATGGCTACACCTTC.